This T cell receptor beta chain emerged from a study of blood T cell repertoires in COVID-19. Study in general: The study drew acute and convalescent COVID-19 samples from the United States, Italy and Spain.

Original processing methods: Nucleated cell counts were estimated from reference gene primer amplification. Assay: immunoSEQ multiplex PCR; the TCRdb copy retains only in-frame clones and omits some. From that table come the V and J calls and clone size; the DNA was used to work out D and trimming. The sample holds 250,000 to 300,000 clones, 65% to 85% seen once. CDR1 KGHSH and CDR2 LQKENI come from the germline V gene. CDR3 length equals 15 residues. With V trimmed by 3 bases and J by 0 bases, 4 bases remained unmatched. The gene calls are TRBV18 and TRBJ1-1; 7 bases agree with TRBD1. Material for sequencing was peripheral blood. The receptor's source is an elderly man with acute or convalescent COVID-19. CDR3: CASSPATGLNTEAFF. The DNA for the CDR3 is TGTGCCAGCTCACCGGCGACAGGGTTGAACACTGAAGCTTTCTTT.